The sample holds a few counts of the clone carrying this T cell receptor beta chain. The antigen is not known. The read terminates 3 residues before the CDR3 end, so the remaining end is supplied by the germline J gene. Profiled with immunoSEQ multiplex PCR; TCRdb holds only in-frame clones, not every one. The sample contains under 40,000 clones, none of them singletons. The sample originates from a study of T cell clonality in common variable immunodeficiency. Trimming cost V 2 bases and J 0 bases, with 5 bases left between them. Per the germline V gene, CDR1 is GTSNPN and CDR2 is SVGIG (reference sequence). This CDR3 has 13 amino acids. Study results and limitations: Reportedly, TCR beta sequences from common variable immunodeficiency showed fewer deletions and N-nucleotide insertions.

The rearrangement links TRBV30 to TRBJ1-5; D is ambiguous. The receptor was derived from a human donor with common variable immunodeficiency. Sequenced input: peripheral blood mononuclear cells. The CDR3 spells CAWSLVSNQPQHF. CDR3 DNA (partial): TGTGCCTGGAGTCTAGTTAGCAATCAGCCC.